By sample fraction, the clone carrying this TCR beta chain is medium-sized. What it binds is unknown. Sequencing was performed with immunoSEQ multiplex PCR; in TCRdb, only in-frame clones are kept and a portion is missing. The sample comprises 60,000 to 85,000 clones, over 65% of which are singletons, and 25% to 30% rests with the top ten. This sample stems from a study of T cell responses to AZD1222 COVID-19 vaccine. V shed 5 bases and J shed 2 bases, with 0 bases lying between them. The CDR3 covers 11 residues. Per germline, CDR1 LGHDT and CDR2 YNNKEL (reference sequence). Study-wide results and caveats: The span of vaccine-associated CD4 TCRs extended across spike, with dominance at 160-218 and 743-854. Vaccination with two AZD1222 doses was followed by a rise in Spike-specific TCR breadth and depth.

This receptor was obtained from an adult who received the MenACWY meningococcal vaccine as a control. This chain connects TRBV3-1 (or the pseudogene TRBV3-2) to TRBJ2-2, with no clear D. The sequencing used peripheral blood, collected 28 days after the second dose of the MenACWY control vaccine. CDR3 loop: CASSNTGELFF. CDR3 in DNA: TGTGCCAGCAGCAACACCGGGGAGCTGTTTTTT.